What follows are 28 T cell receptor beta chains derived from one specimen sequenced in a study of CD8 T cells in ankylosing spondylitis. TCRdb called the 5' RACE reads again in MiXCR, with one record for every CDR3 protein. The sample has 670,000 or so distinct CDR3 sequences; 15% to 20% are singletons. The antigens these receptors bind are not known. Study-level points and caveats: What seemed typical of ankylosing spondylitis blood was a TCR beta motif built from roughly eight highly homologous variants.

Sample: blood, either unsorted or a sorted T cell fraction (not recorded which). These receptors originate from a male donor with ankylosing spondylitis.

V is TRBV18 and J is TRBJ2-3, with D perhaps matching TRBD2 (6 bases). Trimming removed 3 bases from V and 2 bases from J, with 9 bases in between. The CDR3 contains 14 residues. In germline, CDR1 is KGHSH, CDR2 LQKENI. The CDR3 coding sequence is TGTGCCAGCTCACCCCCGGGACTCACAGATACGCAGTATTTT. Translated, it gives CASSPPGLTDTQYF.

This clonotype has a handful of counts. V usage is TRBV5-1 and J usage is TRBJ2-3; 8 bases are a match to TRBD1. Germline-derived CDR1 and CDR2 are SGHRS and YFSETQ. The CDR3 length is 16 residues. The trim removed 4 bases at V and 1 base at J, leaving 8 bases unmatched. CDR3 residues: CASSHAPDRGTDTQYF. As DNA, the CDR3 is TGCGCCAGCAGCCATGCCCCGGACAGGGGCACAGATACGCAGTATTTT.

This chain links TRBV10-3 with TRBJ2-3; 7 nucleotides agree with TRBD1. V dropped 5 bases and J dropped 2; count of bases not matched to a gene: 4. The germline V gene encodes CDR1 ENHRY and CDR2 SYGVKD. There are 14 residues in the CDR3. The CDR3 region is CAISKGQTTDTQYF. In nucleotides, the CDR3 is TGTGCCATCAGTAAGGGACAGACCACAGATACGCAGTATTTT.

The V gene is TRBV5-1, the J gene TRBJ1-3; D not certain. The germline V and J ends were trimmed by 0 bases and 3 bases, with 10 bases remaining between them. This CDR3 is built from 15 residues. Germline CDR1 reads SGHRS; CDR2 reads YFSETQ. In nucleotides, the CDR3 is TGCGCCAGCAGCTTGGAGTGGGCTGATGGAAACACCATATATTTT. The encoded protein is CASSLEWADGNTIYF.

V and J are TRBV27 and TRBJ1-5, with 10 bases that match TRBD1. The V gene's germline CDR1 is MNHEY and CDR2 SMNVEV (reference sequence). The CDR3 is 14 amino acids. The V gene end was trimmed by 10 bases and the J gene end by 4 bases; junction bases not matched to a gene: 7. This chain's CDR3 is CATKRDRGNQPQHF. Here the CDR3 DNA reads TGTGCCACCAAAAGGGACAGGGGAAATCAGCCCCAGCATTTT.

This chain joins TRBV24-1 and TRBJ2-2, with D unclear. The germline V and J ends were trimmed by 5 bases and 4 bases, with 19 bases remaining between them. The CDR3 runs 17 residues. Germline CDR1 KGHDR, CDR2 SFDVKD. CDR3 amino acids: CATSVGAGRSTTGELFF. CDR3 sequence (DNA): TGTGCCACCAGTGTGGGTGCCGGCCGCTCGACCACCGGGGAGCTGTTTTTT.

This clonotype was seen many times. The chain carries TRBV5-1 and TRBJ2-2; tentative D call: TRBD2 (6 bases). Trimming shortened V by 3 bases and J by 6 bases, and 9 bases separated the two germline ends. The germline CDR1 and CDR2 sequences are SGHRS and YFSETQ. The CDR3 consists of 13 residues. The CDR3 region is CASSSGLAGELFF. In DNA form, the CDR3 reads TGCGCCAGCAGCTCGGGACTTGCCGGGGAGCTGTTTTTT.

The J gene is TRBJ2-7, the V gene TRBV4-3, with D possibly being TRBD1 or TRBD2 (5 bases each). CDR3 length: 15 residues. V lost 0 bases, J lost 2 bases, and 11 bases lay in between. Germline CDR1 LGHNA, CDR2 YSLEER. CDR3 sequence: CASSQDRDATYEQYF. The CDR3 nucleotides read TGCGCCAGCAGCCAAGATAGGGACGCTACCTACGAGCAGTACTTC.

The chain has TRBV12-3 or TRBV12-4 and TRBJ1-1, with 8 positions matching TRBD1. The CDR3 is made up of 15 amino acids. J lost 2 bases, V lost 4 bases, and 6 bases had no gene match. CDR3 residues: CASSSPDRVNTEAFF. CDR3 DNA sequence: TGTGCCAGCAGTTCCCCGGACAGGGTAAACACTGAAGCTTTCTTT.

V is TRBV7-9 and J is TRBJ2-5, with D perhaps assigned TRBD1 or TRBD2 (5 bases each). CDR3 length: 16 amino acids. Trimming shortened V by 10 bases and J by 0 bases, and 21 bases separated the two germline ends. The germline gives CDR1 SEHNR, CDR2 FQNEAQ (reference sequence). CDR3 DNA sequence: TGTGCCACCACTAACACACTTCCGGGACACCAAGAGACCCAGTACTTC. It codes for CATTNTLPGHQETQYF.

This chain's CDR3 is CASSEQGSTIYEQYF. The CDR3 DNA follows: TGTGCCAGCAGTGAACAGGGATCTACTATCTACGAGCAGTACTTC. The chain recombines TRBV2 with TRBJ2-7; a possible D gene is TRBD1 (5 bases). The CDR3 consists of 15 residues. The germline V gene encodes CDR1 SNHLY and CDR2 FYNNEI. Trimming cost V 2 bases and J 3 bases, with 14 bases left between them.

V usage is TRBV12-3 or TRBV12-4 and J usage is TRBJ2-7, with a possible D match to TRBD2 (6 bases). V was clipped by 5 bases and J by 6 bases, with 17 bases between them. This CDR3 is 14 amino acids long. The CDR3 DNA follows: TGTGCCAGCAGTCTACCCATGGCGGGAAGCGAGCAGTACTTC. The encoded protein is CASSLPMAGSEQYF.

The rearrangement uses TRBV7-9 and TRBJ2-4; no reliable D call. Germline V gene lookup returns CDR1 SEHNR and CDR2 FQNEAQ (reference sequence). This CDR3 contains 14 residues. V lost 5 bases, J lost 6 bases, and 14 bases lay in between. CDR3 nucleotide sequence: TGTGCCAGCAGCCCACCGGACCCTTCAAACATTCAGTACTTC. Translation gives CASSPPDPSNIQYF. The whole variable domain, remainder taken from reference TRBV7-9 and TRBJ2-4, is DTGVSQNPRHKITKRGQNVTFRCDPISEHNRLYWYRQTLGQGPEFLTYFQNEAQLEKSRLLSDRFSAERPKGSFSTLEIQRTEQGDSAMYLCASSPPDPSNIQYFGAGTRLSVL.

This clonotype was counted a few times. The CDR3 region has the DNA TGCAGTGCTAGAGGAGGGTGGGGGGGCACAGATACGCAGTATTTT. This sequence encodes CSARGGWGGTDTQYF. The rearrangement links TRBV20-1 to TRBJ2-3; the D gene is possibly TRBD2 (6 bases). V was cut by 1 base and J by 1 base, with 12 bases left in between. The CDR3 runs to 15 residues. In germline, CDR1 is DFQATT, CDR2 SNEGSKA (reference sequence).

This clonotype was found a few times. The chain recombines TRBV12-3 or TRBV12-4 with TRBJ2-3, with 8 bases lining up with TRBD2. The CDR3 contains 15 residues. V lost 6 bases, J lost 6 bases, and 11 bases stayed unmatched. This CDR3 reads CASRAAGAPRDTQYF. Written as DNA, the CDR3 is TGTGCCAGCAGGGCAGCGGGAGCCCCGCGGGATACGCAGTATTTT.

The V call is TRBV28, the J call TRBJ1-2, with TRBD1 identical over 9 bases. The length of the CDR3 is 12 residues. V lost 8 bases and J lost 7; bases outside the gene matches: 5. Germline V gene data show CDR1 as MDHEN and CDR2 as SYDVKM. The CDR3, as DNA: TGTGCCAGCGGATGGGACAGGGTTGGCTACACCTTC. It translates to CASGWDRVGYTF.

This clonotype was counted only a few times. The chain links TRBV7-9 to TRBJ2-7, with D possibly matching TRBD2 (6 bases). The germline V gene has CDR1 SEHNR and CDR2 FQNEAQ (reference sequence). Trimming took off 4 bases at V and 0 bases at J, with 10 bases between the two ends. The CDR3 runs 14 residues. Written as DNA, the CDR3 is TGTGCCAGCAGCTCCGGGGGACTCTCCTACGAGCAGTACTTC. Its translation is CASSSGGLSYEQYF.

This sequence joins TRBV15 and TRBJ2-5; unclear D gene. The CDR3 spans 16 residues. The germline V and J ends were trimmed by 0 bases and 2 bases, with 13 bases remaining between them. CDR1 is LNHNV and CDR2 is YYDKDF in the germline V gene (reference sequence). The CDR3 bases are TGTGCCACCAGCAGAGATCTTGTAGGGATTCAAGAGACCCAGTACTTC. Translation gives CATSRDLVGIQETQYF. The full variable domain, completed using reference TRBV15 and TRBJ2-5, is DAMVIQNPRYQVTQFGKPVTLSCSQTLNHNVMYWYQQKSSQAPKLLFHYYDKDFNNEADTPDNFQSRRPNTSFCFLDIRSPGLGDTAMYLCATSRDLVGIQETQYFGPGTRLLVL.

The chain is built from TRBV18 and TRBJ1-6; the match to TRBD1 covers 8 bases. This CDR3 spans 14 amino acids. Germline V gives CDR1 KGHSH, CDR2 LQKENI. The V and J ends lost 0 bases and 13 bases, in that order; junction bases with no gene match: 5. CDR3 sequence reads: CASSPPGQVIPLHF. The CDR3 nucleotides are TGTGCCAGCTCACCACCGGGACAGGTTATCCCCCTCCACTTT.

In regard to this clonotype: The germline gene is not matched at one end of the junction; a read error may be the cause. This chain uses TRBV6-5 with TRBJ2-7; D unresolved. Germline CDR1 reads MNHEY; CDR2 reads SVGAGI. The CDR3 totals 13 residues. In nucleotides, the CDR3 is TGTGCCAGCCGTTACTCGAGCCTTGGGGAGCAGTACTTC. Residues: CASRYSSLGEQYF.

This clonotype was counted many times. The chain carries TRBV28 and TRBJ1-5, with D maybe TRBD1 (5 bases). The CDR3 is 12 amino acids. The germline gives CDR1 MDHEN, CDR2 SYDVKM. V lost 2 bases to trimming and J lost 7 bases, with 6 bases between them. The CDR3, as DNA: TGTGCCAGCAGTTTAGGGACCCAGCCCCAGCATTTT. This sequence encodes CASSLGTQPQHF. Combining the CDR3 with reference TRBV28 and TRBJ1-5 gives the whole variable domain DVKVTQSSRYLVKRTGEKVFLECVQDMDHENMFWYRQDPGLGLRLIYFSYDVKMKEKGDIPEGYSVSREKKERFSLILESASTNQTSMYLCASSLGTQPQHFGDGTRLSIL.

The chain combines TRBV20-1 with TRBJ1-1, with D tentatively TRBD1 (5 bases). The CDR3 sequence is 15 residues long. The germline V gene has CDR1 DFQATT and CDR2 SNEGSKA (reference sequence). Trimming shortened V by 2 bases and J by 3 bases, and 16 bases separated the two germline ends. The CDR3: CSARLPGGRDTEAFF. CDR3 DNA sequence: TGCAGTGCTAGACTCCCGGGGGGAAGGGACACTGAAGCTTTCTTT.

This clonotype has a handful of counts. The rearrangement joins TRBV9 to TRBJ2-1; D remains ambiguous. V was shortened by 4 bases and J by 10 bases, with 15 bases between the two germline ends. CDR3 length equals 13 residues. CDR1 is SGDLS and CDR2 is YYNGEE in the germline V gene. This CDR3 reads CASSLPSEGEQFF. Written as DNA, the CDR3 is TGTGCCAGCAGCTTACCCTCCGAAGGGGAGCAGTTCTTC.

This clonotype was picked up a small number of times. The chain has TRBV20-1 and TRBJ2-7, with TRBD2 identical over 9 bases. The trim removed 3 bases at V and 2 bases at J, leaving 5 bases unmatched. The germline V gene encodes CDR1 DFQATT and CDR2 SNEGSKA (reference sequence). The CDR3 sequence is 14 residues long. The CDR3 nucleotides read TGCAGTGCTAGGAAGCGGGAGGCCACCTACGAGCAGTACTTC. Translated: CSARKREATYEQYF.

This chain links TRBV7-6 with TRBJ2-1; TRBD2 matches 10 bases. CDR3 length: 15 residues. V shed 1 base, J shed 10 bases, and the junction held 7 bases outside the gene matches. Germline assignment: CDR1 SGHVS and CDR2 FNYEAQ. This CDR3 reads CASSLVAGGWKEQFF. The CDR3 DNA reads TGTGCCAGCAGCTTAGTAGCGGGAGGTTGGAAAGAGCAGTTCTTC.

This clonotype has just a few counts. The rearrangement uses TRBV5-1 and TRBJ2-5; D is undetermined. Deletions cut 4 bases from V and 0 bases from J, with 10 bases between. This CDR3 is built from 14 residues. Germline-derived CDR1 and CDR2 are SGHRS and YFSETQ. CDR3 nucleotides: TGCGCCAGCAGCAAGACCGCGTACCAAGAGACCCAGTACTTC. It codes for CASSKTAYQETQYF.

The chain carries TRBV4-3 and TRBJ2-1, with D possibly matching TRBD1 (5 bases). The V end was cut by 5 bases, the J end by 5 bases, with 10 bases between. Germline V gives CDR1 LGHNA, CDR2 YSLEER. The CDR3 contains 13 residues. This chain's CDR3 is CASSTRQNNEQFF. In DNA, the CDR3 is TGCGCCAGCAGCACCCGACAGAACAATGAGCAGTTCTTC.

The rearrangement uses TRBV7-9 and TRBJ1-1; tentative D call: TRBD1 (6 bases). Germline-derived CDR1 and CDR2 are SEHNR and FQNEAQ (reference sequence). Trimming removed 6 bases from V and 1 base from J, with 9 bases in between. The CDR3 has 13 residues. CDR3 DNA: TGTGCCAGCAGTGAACAGGGGAACACTGAAGCTTTCTTT. This gives the protein CASSEQGNTEAFF.